This TCR beta chain was retrieved from a study of blood T cell repertoires in COVID-19. Study in general: Material from acute and convalescent COVID-19 was sourced from the United States, Italy and Spain. Sources were T cells, B-cell-depleted T cells, or PBMCs; the material itself was cDNA or gDNA.

Methods used by the authors: It was from reference gene primer amplification that nucleated cell counts were estimated. TCRdb's table, derived via immunoSEQ multiplex PCR, lists solely in-frame clones and lacks some. V, J and clone size are those of that table, while D and trimming were read from the DNA. The repertoire includes roughly 160,000 clones, approximately 91% of them detected once, and approximately 4.6% sits in the top ten. Trimming took off 2 bases at V and 0 bases at J, with 12 bases between the two ends. The CDR3 has 15 residues. CDR1 is GTSNPN and CDR2 is SVGIG in the germline V gene (reference sequence). During active infection, Seattle patients enrolled and were then monitored through disease.

The J gene is TRBJ2-3, the V gene TRBV30; TRBD1 is a possible D gene (5 bases). This receptor was identified in a man younger than 30 with COVID-19, enrolled during active disease. What was sequenced was peripheral blood. The CDR3 region is CAWSTGRVSTDTQYF. Written as DNA, the CDR3 is TGTGCCTGGAGTACTGGCAGGGTGAGCACAGATACGCAGTATTTT.